This T cell receptor (beta chain) was obtained from a study of response to subunit inactivated influenza vaccine. Findings and caveats of the study: Researchers suggested that each seasonal influenza vaccination recruits few new T cells.

TCRdb passed the RT-PCR reads through MiXCR, listing each CDR3 protein once. The sample consists of about 500,000 distinct CDR3 sequences, 16% of them appearing once. This clonotype was seen at least ten times. Its antigen is unknown. CDR3 length equals 15 residues. Trimming pared 1 base from V and 4 bases from J, leaving 13 bases between. The germline CDR1 and CDR2 sequences are SGHAT and FQNNGV. The clonotype comes from a man aged 50 to 75 who received an inactivated influenza vaccine. The chain joins TRBV11-2 to TRBJ1-2; D is possibly TRBD1 (6 bases). The sequencing here drew on CD4+ T cells sorted from PBMCs, taken less than 25 months after vaccination. CDR3 protein: CASSLVAAGAYGYTF. CDR3 nucleotides: TGTGCCAGCAGCTTAGTGGCGGCAGGGGCCTATGGCTACACCTTC.